Below are 30 T cell receptor beta chains sequenced from a single sample in a study of spatial heterogeneity in lung cancer (dated by TCRdb to about 2019). The library was produced with 5' RACE. The sequencer listed for this sample is NextSeq 500. Using fastp trimming at Q25 and MiXCR clonotype assembly, TCRdb reanalyzed the public sequencing data and kept in-frame beta chains. Entries are consolidated by CDR3 protein sequence, retaining the most common genes and DNA. This sample has about 6,200 distinct CDR3 sequences in its table, and 18% of those were observed once. The ten largest clones capture 16% of the sample. Interpreted using the paper, the time point label stands for: sample taken at primary tumor resection. The sample was normal lung tissue next to the tumor, taken at surgery. The receptors originated from a male donor with early-stage non-small cell lung cancer.

This clonotype is deemed medium-sized (0.01 to 0.1%). This chain links TRBV13 with TRBJ2-6; weak D call: TRBD1 (6 bases). CDR3 length: 15 amino acids. Germline V gene lookup returns CDR1 PRHDT and CDR2 FYEKMQ (reference sequence). Trimming removed 0 bases at V and 3 bases at J, with 6 bases between. Here the CDR3 reads CASSLGQGGANVLTF. CDR3 in DNA: TGTGCCAGCAGCTTAGGACAGGGTGGGGCCAACGTCCTGACTTTC. The full variable domain, with the rest looked up from reference TRBV13 and TRBJ2-6, is AAGVIQSPRHLIKEKRETATLKCYPIPRHDTVYWYQQGPGQDPQFLISFYEKMQSDKGSIPDRFSAQQFSDYHSELNMSSLELGDSALYFCASSLGQGGANVLTFGAGSRLTVL.

This chain links TRBV18 with TRBJ2-3; D is uncertain. Germline loops: CDR1 KGHSH, CDR2 LQKENI. The CDR3 runs to 13 residues. V was clipped by 1 base and J by 3 bases, with 5 bases between them. CDR3 sequence reads: CASSPQSTDTQYF. The CDR3 region has the DNA TGTGCCAGCTCACCACAGTCGACAGATACGCAGTATTTT.

This clonotype is medium-sized (0.01 to 0.1%) by share. The chain is built from TRBV6-2 or TRBV6-3 and TRBJ2-1, with D hard to call. This CDR3 spans 15 amino acids. Germline V CDR1 and CDR2: MNHEY, SVGEGT. The ends were cut back, 6 bases at V and 4 bases at J, with 16 bases in the middle. This chain's CDR3 is CASSPPGAKYNEQFF. The DNA of the CDR3 is TGTGCCAGCAGCCCACCGGGTGCCAAGTACAATGAGCAGTTCTTC.

This clonotype was counted between two and nine times. This chain joins TRBV16 and TRBJ2-4; no clear D gene. Germline CDR1 reads KGHSY; CDR2 reads FQNENV. Trimming removed 2 bases from V and 0 bases from J, with 11 bases in between. The CDR3 extends over 16 amino acids. The CDR3 DNA is TGTGCCAGCAGCCAACAGCGAGCTCTAGCCAAAAACATTCAGTACTTC. It translates to CASSQQRALAKNIQYF.

Sample share makes this clonotype medium-sized. The J gene is TRBJ1-5, the V gene TRBV18; 8 bases are a match to TRBD1. Germline CDR1 KGHSH, CDR2 LQKENI. The V gene end was trimmed by 6 bases and the J gene end by 6 bases; junction bases not matched to a gene: 4. The CDR3 extends over 13 amino acids. CDR3 residues: CASSYGQGQPQHF. The CDR3 DNA sequence: TGTGCCAGCTCCTACGGACAGGGTCAGCCCCAGCATTTT.

V is TRBV3-1 and J is TRBJ2-1; D unclear. Deletions cut 2 bases from V and 11 bases from J, with 16 bases between. The germline gives CDR1 LGHDT, CDR2 YNNKEL (reference sequence). The CDR3 extends over 14 amino acids. The CDR3 DNA follows: TGTGCCAGCAGCCAACCTGGCCCCCTTTCTCAGCAGTTCTTC. Protein: CASSQPGPLSQQFF.

This clonotype was seen a few times. The gene calls are TRBV5-4 and TRBJ2-5; 9 bases line up with TRBD2. The CDR3 covers 17 residues. V trimming: 4 bases; J trimming: 2 bases; junction bases outside the gene matches: 12. The germline V gene has CDR1 SGHNT and CDR2 YYREEE (reference sequence). CDR3: CASSGILAGRGQETQYF. The CDR3 DNA sequence: TGTGCCAGCAGCGGCATTCTAGCGGGAAGGGGGCAAGAGACCCAGTACTTC.

The V and J genes are TRBV7-6 and TRBJ2-5, with D possibly matching TRBD1 (6 bases). V was cut by 4 bases and J by 9 bases, with 15 bases left in between. Germline assignment: CDR1 SGHVS and CDR2 FNYEAQ. This CDR3 contains 13 residues. The CDR3 DNA reads as TGTGCCAGCAGCTCCTCTGGGACAAGGGCCCAGTACTTC. Amino acids: CASSSSGTRAQYF.

The J gene is TRBJ2-3, the V gene TRBV24-1; the D gene is possibly TRBD2 (7 bases). Germline loops: CDR1 KGHDR, CDR2 SFDVKD. The CDR3 extends over 16 amino acids. V dropped 10 bases and J dropped 2 bases, with 21 bases sitting between them. CDR3 sequence reads: CATTSGTGGHTDTQYF. The DNA for the CDR3 is TGTGCCACTACAAGCGGGACTGGGGGACACACAGATACGCAGTATTTT.

This clonotype was counted a few times. The rearrangement joins TRBV20-1 to TRBJ1-1; possibly TRBD1 for D (6 bases). This CDR3 has 13 amino acids. From germline, CDR1 is DFQATT and CDR2 SNEGSKA (reference sequence). V dropped 6 bases and J dropped 7 bases, with 18 bases sitting between them. CDR3 in DNA: TGCAGTGCCAGGGGCCCTAACCACTTTGAAGCTTTCTTT. Amino acid sequence: CSARGPNHFEAFF.

The rearrangement uses TRBV2 and TRBJ2-3, with 7 bases that match TRBD2. The CDR3 runs 13 residues. Germline V CDR1 and CDR2: SNHLY, FYNNEI. J was trimmed by 0 bases and V by 9 bases; bases with no gene match: 3. The CDR3 coding sequence is TGTGCCAGATCTAGCGGAAGCACAGATACGCAGTATTTT. Residues: CARSSGSTDTQYF.

A few counts support this clonotype. The chain employs TRBV20-1 and TRBJ2-3; D may be TRBD2 (6 bases). The CDR3 spans 13 residues. The V gene's germline CDR1 is DFQATT and CDR2 SNEGSKA (reference sequence). Trimming pared 8 bases from V and 2 bases from J, leaving 14 bases between. CDR3 nucleotide sequence: TGCAGTCATATAGCGGAGAACACAGATACGCAGTATTTT. The encoded protein is CSHIAENTDTQYF.

The genes are TRBV21-1 and TRBJ1-5. TRBV21-1 is described as a pseudogene. The CDR3 extends over 17 amino acids. CDR3 sequence: CASSKGTQREANQPQHF. DNA of the CDR3: TGTGCCAGCAGCAAAGGGACCCAAAGAGAGGCAAATCAGCCCCAGCATTTT.

This clonotype was seen a few times. The V and J genes are TRBV5-1 and TRBJ1-2; a possible D gene is TRBD1 (6 bases). V was pared by 0 bases and J by 2 bases, with 11 bases between. CDR1 is SGHRS and CDR2 is YFSETQ in the germline V gene. CDR3 size: 15 residues. The CDR3: CASSLDPTGNYGYTF. Written as DNA, the CDR3 is TGCGCCAGCAGCTTGGACCCGACAGGCAACTATGGCTACACCTTC.

The chain carries TRBV30 and TRBJ2-1, with unresolved D. Germline CDR1 GTSNPN, CDR2 SVGIG (reference sequence). V lost 0 bases to trimming and J lost 9 bases, with 6 bases between them. The CDR3 covers 11 residues. CDR3 in DNA: TGTGCCTGGAGTGTACAAAGTGAGCAGTTCTTC. Amino acid sequence: CAWSVQSEQFF. The entire variable domain, with the rest obtained from reference TRBV30 and TRBJ2-1, is as follows: SQTIHQWPATLVQPVGSPLSLECTVEGTSNPNLYWYRQAAGRGLQLLFYSVGIGQISSEVPQNLSASRPQDRQFILSSKKLLLSDSGFYLCAWSVQSEQFFGPGTRLTVL.

This clonotype was observed a few times. The chain links TRBV28 to TRBJ2-7; 10 bases are a match to TRBD2. The germline V gene encodes CDR1 MDHEN and CDR2 SYDVKM. The J segment lost 3 bases and the V segment lost 8 bases, leaving 4 bases of the junction unmatched. This CDR3 region has 13 residues. Here the CDR3 reads CASGGTSVYEQYF. The DNA for the CDR3 is TGTGCCAGCGGCGGGACTAGCGTCTACGAGCAGTACTTC.

This clonotype was counted only a few times. The J gene is TRBJ2-3, the V gene TRBV15; D is uncertain. V was shortened by 0 bases and J by 4 bases, with 8 bases between the two germline ends. The CDR3 totals 14 residues. The germline gives CDR1 LNHNV, CDR2 YYDKDF (reference sequence). The CDR3 protein is CATSRDPVADTQYF. The CDR3 DNA reads as TGTGCCACCAGCAGAGATCCAGTGGCAGATACGCAGTATTTT.

By proportion, this clonotype is medium-sized. This chain joins TRBV28 and TRBJ2-3, with TRBD2 identical over 7 bases. The V gene end was trimmed by 2 bases and the J gene end by 3 bases; junction bases not matched to a gene: 8. CDR1 is MDHEN and CDR2 is SYDVKM in the germline V gene. The CDR3 extends over 16 amino acids. The DNA for the CDR3 is TGTGCCAGCAGTTTAGCAAGCGGGGCACGGACAGATACGCAGTATTTT. It yields the protein CASSLASGARTDTQYF.

Regarding this clonotype: The junction departs from the called germline gene at one end, perhaps through a read error. The genes are TRBV5-1 and TRBJ2-7, with TRBD2 as a possible D gene (5 bases). CDR3 size: 17 residues. CDR1 is SGHRS and CDR2 is YFSETQ in the germline V gene. Here the CDR3 reads CASSLARVELSSYEQYF. The DNA for the CDR3 is TGCGCCAGCAGTTTGGCGCGGGTCGAGTTAAGTAGCTACGAGCAGTACTTC.

This clonotype has just a few counts. The chain uses TRBV5-5 and TRBJ2-5; possible D gene TRBD1, 6 bases. V gave up 5 bases and J gave up 2 bases, with 16 bases separating them. The length of the CDR3 is 15 residues. The germline V gene has CDR1 SGHKS and CDR2 YYEKEE (reference sequence). The CDR3 region is CASSPITGNQETQYF. In DNA form, the CDR3 reads TGTGCCAGCAGTCCCATTACAGGGAATCAAGAGACCCAGTACTTC.

This clonotype is medium-sized in the sample. V is TRBV7-7 and J is TRBJ2-2, with unresolved D. This CDR3 has 14 amino acids. The V gene's germline CDR1 is SSHAT and CDR2 FNYEAQ (reference sequence). The germline V and J ends were trimmed by 5 bases and 0 bases, with 7 bases remaining between them. In nucleotides, the CDR3 is TGTGCCAGCAGCAAGGATACGAACACCGGGGAGCTGTTTTTT. This codes for CASSKDTNTGELFF.

Of note for this clonotype: One end of the junction is discordant with germline, which a read error may explain. The chain employs TRBV27 and TRBJ2-1; TRBD2 agrees at 8 bases. The CDR3 spans 11 residues. CDR1 and CDR2 (germline): MNHEY, SMNVEV (reference sequence). CDR3 amino acids: CGGGSYNEQFF. Here the CDR3 DNA reads TGCGGGGGGGGGAGCTACAATGAGCAGTTCTTC.

V usage is TRBV28 and J usage is TRBJ2-7; the D call may be TRBD1 or TRBD2 (5 bases each). Per germline, CDR1 MDHEN and CDR2 SYDVKM. V was shortened by 5 bases and J by 4 bases, with 12 bases between the two germline ends. The CDR3 contains 13 residues. The CDR3 loop is CASSLGTGYEQYF. Written as DNA, the CDR3 is TGTGCCAGCAGTCTGGGGACCGGATACGAGCAGTACTTC.

This clonotype is judged medium-sized. The rearrangement joins TRBV6-1 to TRBJ2-5; D might be TRBD1 (5 bases). V lost 2 bases and J lost 2, with 12 bases in between. CDR1 and CDR2 (germline): MNHNS, SASEGT. The CDR3 runs 15 residues. CDR3 in amino acids: CASSEPGMSQETQYF. The CDR3 coding sequence is TGTGCCAGCAGTGAACCAGGGATGTCTCAAGAGACCCAGTACTTC.

This clonotype was observed a handful of times. V gene TRBV9 combines with J gene TRBJ1-3; D possibly corresponds to TRBD1 (5 bases). The CDR3 totals 16 residues. Germline loops: CDR1 SGDLS, CDR2 YYNGEE. V lost 1 base to trimming and J lost 0 bases, with 11 bases between them. As DNA, the CDR3 is TGTGCCAGCAGCGTAACTGACAGCATCTCTGGAAACACCATATATTTT. Its protein is CASSVTDSISGNTIYF.

This clonotype came up a few times. The chain has TRBV7-6 and TRBJ2-7; D gene unclear. The CDR3 is made up of 15 amino acids. Germline V gene sequence: CDR1 SGHVS, CDR2 FNYEAQ. The ends were cut back, 5 bases at V and 6 bases at J, with 20 bases in the middle. CDR3 sequence reads: CASSPGGPTASEQYF. In DNA form, the CDR3 reads TGTGCCAGCAGCCCAGGTGGGCCTACGGCGTCCGAGCAGTACTTC.

A few counts support this clonotype. The chain combines TRBV20-1 with TRBJ2-1, with TRBD2 identical over 7 bases. The CDR3 is 12 residues long. CDR1 and CDR2 (germline): DFQATT, SNEGSKA (reference sequence). The V segment lost 5 bases and the J segment 14 bases; nucleotides outside the gene matches: 12. In nucleotides, the CDR3 is TGCAGTGCTGAAGCGGAGAGCGGGAAGGAGTTCTTC. Its protein product is CSAEAESGKEFF.

The CDR3 coding sequence is TGCAGTGCTAGAGATAGCACTAGCGTTGCCAAAAACATTCAGTACTTC. This encodes CSARDSTSVAKNIQYF. The chain employs TRBV20-1 and TRBJ2-4, with 7 nucleotides matching TRBD2. With V trimmed by 0 bases and J by 1 base, 6 bases remained unmatched. The CDR3 loop spans 16 amino acids. Germline CDR1 reads DFQATT; CDR2 reads SNEGSKA (reference sequence).

In its sample, this clonotype was seen once. The DNA for the CDR3 is TGTGCCAGCAGCCAATTGGCTGATGAAAAACTGTTTTTT. It translates to CASSQLADEKLFF. J is TRBJ1-4 and V is TRBV16; D uncertain. In germline, CDR1 is KGHSY, CDR2 FQNENV. Trimming stripped 1 base from V and 6 bases from J, with 6 bases between. The CDR3 totals 13 residues.

This clonotype is labeled medium-sized (0.01 to 0.1%). V is TRBV5-1 and J is TRBJ1-1; weak D call: TRBD1 (5 bases). Germline CDR1 SGHRS, CDR2 YFSETQ. CDR3 length equals 14 residues. Trimming took 3 bases from V and 0 from J, leaving 9 bases between them. The CDR3 nucleotides are TGCGCCAGCAGCTCGGGGGAGCTGAACACTGAAGCTTTCTTT. It is translated as CASSSGELNTEAFF. The full variable domain, with the rest looked up from reference TRBV5-1 and TRBJ1-1, is KAGVTQTPRYLIKTRGQQVTLSCSPISGHRSVSWYQQTPGQGLQFLFEYFSETQRNKGNFPGRFSGRQFSNSRSEMNVSTLELGDSALYLCASSSGELNTEAFFGQGTRLTVV.